The rows below give T cell receptor beta chains drawn from one sample of a study of spatial heterogeneity in lung cancer. MiXCR, applied by TCRdb to the 5' RACE reads, yields one record per CDR3 protein. This sample has under 100,000 distinct CDR3 sequences, with approximately 8.6% found just once. Material: PBMCs, obtained at surgery. Source of these receptors: a male donor with early-stage non-small cell lung cancer. The CDR3 runs from the conserved cysteine through the conserved F or W. The D gene is left open where the match is weak. Size is omitted from some rows. Given values are once, few, many or a class for expanded clones.

>TRBV19|TRBD2|TRBJ2-1|many
CASSMLAGGLYNEQFF
TGTGCCAGTAGTATGCTAGCGGGGGGGCTGTACAATGAGCAGTTCTTC
>TRBV28|NA|TRBJ1-3|NA
CASSVSGTPSGNTIYF
TGTGCCAGCAGTGTCTCAGGGACCCCCTCTGGAAACACCATATATTTT
>TRBV24-1|TRBD1|TRBJ1-1|few
CATCLQGARTEAFF
TGTGCCACCTGCCTACAGGGGGCGCGGACTGAAGCTTTCTTT
>TRBV24-1|NA|TRBJ2-1|NA
CATSDPQGRLNEQFF
TGTGCCACCAGTGATCCGCAGGGAAGACTCAATGAGCAGTTCTTC
>TRBV20-1|NA|TRBJ2-3|many
CSLGGEGTDTQYF
TGCAGTCTAGGGGGAGAGGGGACAGATACGCAGTATTTT
>TRBV9|TRBD1|TRBJ1-1|NA
CASTAQGAQTEAFF
TGTGCCAGCACCGCACAGGGGGCGCAAACTGAAGCTTTCTTT
>TRBV7-2|NA|TRBJ2-3|many
CASSQMGPDTQYF
TGTGCCAGCAGCCAAATGGGCCCCGATACGCAGTATTTT
>TRBV4-2|NA|TRBJ1-4|few
CASSQLTEGKLFF
TGTGCCAGCAGCCAACTGACGGAAGGAAAACTGTTTTTT
>TRBV6-6|NA|TRBJ2-1|few
CASSYPSIEGSNEQFF
TGTGCCAGCAGTTACCCCAGTATCGAGGGGTCCAATGAGCAGTTCTTC
>TRBV11-2|NA|TRBJ2-1|medium-sized
CASTLDSTSYNEQFF
TGTGCCAGCACCCTGGACTCCACTTCCTACAATGAGCAGTTCTTC
>TRBV24-1|NA|TRBJ2-4|many
CATSESGQTNIQYF
TGTGCCACCAGTGAATCGGGGCAGACAAACATTCAGTACTTC
>TRBV3-1|NA|TRBJ2-2|many
CASSQDAWWLFF
TGTGCCAGCAGCCAAGATGCGTGGTGGCTGTTTTTT
>TRBV11-2|TRBD1|TRBJ2-7|many
CASSLTGQGAEEQYF
TGTGCCAGCAGCTTAACGGGACAGGGGGCGGAAGAGCAGTACTTC
>TRBV5-1|TRBD2|TRBJ2-3|NA
CASSLTSGPDTQYF
TGCGCCAGCAGCCTAACTAGCGGCCCAGATACGCAGTATTTT
>TRBV20-1|TRBD1|TRBJ2-2|few
CSASSGGNTGELFF
TGCAGTGCTAGTTCAGGGGGCAACACCGGGGAGCTGTTTTTT
>TRBV19|NA|TRBJ2-5|many
CASSIASLGGQETQYF
TGTGCCAGTAGTATCGCCTCGCTAGGGGGCCAAGAGACCCAGTACTTC
>TRBV28|NA|TRBJ1-2|many
CASSLGNYGYTF
TGTGCCAGCAGTTTAGGGAACTATGGCTACACCTTC
>TRBV20-1|NA|TRBJ1-1|many
CSASMGGVLVNTEAFF
TGCAGTGCTAGTATGGGGGGCGTGTTGGTGAACACTGAAGCTTTCTTT
>TRBV11-1|NA|TRBJ2-5|NA
CASSLRTAERETQYF
TGTGCCAGCAGCCTACGGACAGCGGAGAGGGAGACCCAGTACTTC
>TRBV7-2|NA|TRBJ1-1|NA
CASSLYRNTEAFF
TGTGCCAGCAGCTTATACAGGAACACTGAAGCTTTCTTT
>TRBV9|NA|TRBJ2-3|few
CASSATGFTDTQYF
TGTGCCAGCAGCGCGACAGGCTTCACAGATACGCAGTATTTT
>TRBV28|NA|TRBJ2-7|NA
CASSLRDSRGYEQYF
TGTGCCAGCAGTTTACGGGACTCAAGGGGTTACGAGCAGTACTTC
>TRBV30|NA|TRBJ1-4|many
CAGRSNTNEKLFF
TGTGCCGGACGGAGTAACACTAATGAAAAACTGTTTTTT
>TRBV3-1|NA|TRBJ2-7|NA
CASSLQQGTYEQYF
TGTGCCAGCAGCCTTCAACAAGGTACCTACGAGCAGTACTTC
>TRBV7-9|TRBD1|TRBJ2-1|few
CASTPTPGQGSYNEQFF
TGTGCCAGCACTCCTACGCCGGGACAGGGATCCTACAATGAGCAGTTCTTC
>TRBV27|TRBD2|TRBJ2-5|few
CASSLSIAGGPGGTQYF
TGTGCCAGCAGTTTGTCGATAGCGGGAGGGCCGGGAGGGACCCAGTACTTC
>TRBV10-2|TRBD2|TRBJ2-7|NA
CASSEGLAREQYF
TGCGCCAGCAGTGAGGGACTAGCGAGGGAGCAGTACTTC
>TRBV2|NA|TRBJ2-2|few
CASTSGQAATGELFF
TGTGCCAGCACAAGCGGCCAGGCGGCCACCGGGGAGCTGTTTTTT
>TRBV3-1|NA|TRBJ1-6|NA
CASSQSRGNSPLHF
TGTGCCAGCAGCCAAAGCAGGGGTAATTCACCCCTCCACTTT
>TRBV3-1|TRBD1|TRBJ1-6|few
CARGTGESPLHF
TGTGCCAGAGGGACAGGGGAATCACCCCTCCACTTT
>TRBV21-1|NA|TRBJ1-1|many
CATPRIGGRPGAFF
TGTGCCACCCCTCGGATTGGAGGACGGCCCGGAGCTTTCTTT
>TRBV5-6|NA|TRBJ2-4|NA
CASSLGGTKNIQYF
TGTGCCAGCAGCCTAGGGGGGACCAAAAACATTCAGTACTTC
>TRBV7-8|NA|TRBJ2-1|NA
CASSLPPSGDEQFF
TGTGCCAGCAGCTTACCCCCCAGCGGCGATGAGCAGTTCTTC
>TRBV10-3|TRBD2|TRBJ2-7|many
CASGLAGGYEQYF
TGTGCCTCGGGACTAGCGGGAGGATACGAGCAGTACTTC
>TRBV9|NA|TRBJ1-2|many
CASSVASGSGYTF
TGTGCCAGCAGCGTAGCGTCAGGCTCTGGCTACACCTTC
>TRBV5-8|NA|TRBJ2-7|many
CATTDRPSYEQYF
TGTGCCACCACGGACAGACCTTCCTACGAGCAGTACTTC
>TRBV5-1|TRBD1|TRBJ2-7|NA
CASSWQGTGGSEQYF
TGCGCCAGCAGCTGGCAGGGGACAGGGGGCAGCGAGCAGTACTTC
>TRBV10-3|NA|TRBJ2-1|many
CAPPPRDTDNEQFF
TGTGCCCCCCCGCCGCGAGATACCGACAATGAGCAGTTCTTC
>TRBV7-2|NA|TRBJ2-5|many
CASSLEWGSLYQETQYF
TGTGCCAGCAGCTTAGAATGGGGGAGCTTGTACCAAGAGACCCAGTACTTC
>TRBV18|NA|TRBJ2-1|NA
CASSPREDEQFF
TGTGCCAGCTCACCAAGAGAGGATGAGCAGTTCTTC
>TRBV29-1|NA|TRBJ2-7|many
CSVEKPGVSYEQYF
TGCAGCGTTGAAAAGCCAGGGGTTTCCTACGAGCAGTACTTC
>TRBV28|NA|TRBJ2-5|few
CASSLAVRETQYF
TGTGCCAGCAGTTTGGCGGTGAGGGAGACCCAGTACTTC
>TRBV20-1|TRBD2|TRBJ2-3|NA
CSARPSGGPDTQYF
TGCAGTGCTAGACCCAGCGGGGGACCAGATACGCAGTATTTT
>TRBV27|TRBD1|TRBJ2-7|few
CASKQGTYYEQYF
TGTGCCAGCAAACAGGGGACGTATTACGAGCAGTACTTC
>TRBV5-5|NA|TRBJ1-5|NA
CASSWTAYSNQPQHF
TGTGCCAGCAGCTGGACAGCCTATAGCAATCAGCCCCAGCATTTT
>TRBV28|NA|TRBJ1-2|many
CASGGESTHYGYTF
TGTGCCAGCGGGGGGGAATCCACCCACTATGGCTACACCTTC
>TRBV12-3/TRBV12-4|NA|TRBJ1-2|few
CASGRNYGYTF
TGTGCCAGCGGACGGAACTATGGCTACACCTTC
>TRBV4-3|TRBD2|TRBJ2-3|NA
CASSQDGAGGRTDTQYF
TGCGCCAGCAGCCAAGATGGAGCGGGGGGGCGCACAGATACGCAGTATTTT
>TRBV28|NA|TRBJ2-7|NA
CASSLAGTRNEQYF
TGTGCCAGCAGTTTGGCCGGGACACGGAACGAGCAGTACTTC
>TRBV12-3/TRBV12-4|TRBD2|TRBJ2-7|few
CANRAGGGFEQYF
TGTGCCAACAGAGCGGGAGGGGGATTCGAGCAGTACTTC
>TRBV10-3|NA|TRBJ2-7|many
CAIAVESYEQYF
TGTGCCATCGCGGTTGAGTCCTACGAGCAGTACTTC
>TRBV28|NA|TRBJ2-5|few
CASSFGGTPLETQYF
TGTGCCAGCAGTTTTGGAGGGACACCTCTTGAGACCCAGTACTTC
>TRBV10-3|TRBD1|TRBJ2-2|NA
CAISGQAPGELFF
TGTGCCATCAGCGGACAGGCCCCCGGGGAGCTGTTTTTT
>TRBV29-1|NA|TRBJ1-5|NA
CSVVLDGDSNQPQHF
TGCAGCGTTGTCCTGGACGGAGATAGCAATCAGCCCCAGCATTTT
>TRBV6-5|NA|TRBJ2-2|NA
CASSYSRTGELFF
TGTGCCAGCAGTTACTCCAGGACCGGGGAGCTGTTTTTT
>TRBV29-1|NA|TRBJ2-7|NA
CSVVRGPAYEQYF
TGCAGCGTTGTCCGGGGACCGGCGTACGAGCAGTACTTC